The 17 T cell receptor beta chains below were found in one sample sequenced in a study of T cells in localized non-small cell lung cancer. Sequencing was performed with immunoSEQ multiplex PCR; in TCRdb, only in-frame clones are kept and a portion is missing. The data show about 52,000 clones, around 87% seen once. This specimen consisted of PBMCs, obtained before any cancer treatment. These receptors came from a female donor with stage II lung adenocarcinoma.

The count of this clone is one. The chain uses TRBV7-9 and TRBJ1-1; no definite D call. The CDR3 is 13 amino acids. The V end lost 2 bases, the J end lost 4 bases, and 8 bases lay between the germline ends. The germline V gene encodes CDR1 SEHNR and CDR2 FQNEAQ (reference sequence). DNA of the CDR3: TGTGCCAGCAGCTTAAACTCTGTCACTGAAGCTTTCTTT. This sequence encodes CASSLNSVTEAFF.

This chain joins TRBV7-2 and TRBJ1-6; 7 nucleotides agree with TRBD1. Per germline, CDR1 SGHTA and CDR2 FQGNSA. The CDR3 sequence is 14 residues long. The junction had 4 bases not matched to a gene; V was cut back by 6 bases and J by 5 bases. The DNA of the CDR3 is TGTGCCAGCAGGCGGGACAGCCATAATTCACCCCTCCACTTT. It codes for CASRRDSHNSPLHF.

The chain recombines TRBV2 with TRBJ2-3, with 9 bases aligning to TRBD2. The CDR3 is made up of 14 amino acids. The V gene's germline CDR1 is SNHLY and CDR2 FYNNEI. Trimming removed 5 bases from V and 1 base from J; junction bases left unmatched: 1. The DNA of the CDR3 is TGTGCCAGCAGTCGACTAGCGGGCACAGATACGCAGTATTTT. Protein sequence: CASSRLAGTDTQYF.

The chain is built from TRBV6-1 and TRBJ2-7; TRBD1 is a possible D gene (5 bases). Trimming cost V 1 base and J 6 bases, with 16 bases left between them. There are 15 residues in the CDR3. Germline V lookup: CDR1 MNHNS, CDR2 SASEGT. CDR3 coding DNA: TGTGCCAGCAGTGAAGTCAGGGTTCCCCTCGCCGAGCAGTACTTC. Its protein product is CASSEVRVPLAEQYF.

The chain employs TRBV5-1 and TRBJ2-3; the D is unclear. V gave up 1 base and J gave up 0 bases, with 9 bases separating them. The CDR3 loop spans 15 amino acids. Germline CDR1 and CDR2: SGHRS and YFSETQ. The CDR3: CASSLQTPSTDTQYF. In DNA, the CDR3 is TGCGCCAGCAGCTTGCAGACACCCAGCACAGATACGCAGTATTTT.

The chain is built from TRBV13 and TRBJ2-7; maybe TRBD1 (6 bases). V was trimmed by 6 bases and J by 3 bases, leaving 15 bases between them. The CDR3 runs 14 residues. Germline lookup yields CDR1 PRHDT and CDR2 FYEKMQ (reference sequence). The CDR3 DNA sequence: TGTGCCAGCAGTCTGGGGGCGTATCGCTACGAGCAGTACTTC. This gives the protein CASSLGAYRYEQYF.

The V gene is TRBV11-2, the J gene TRBJ1-3; D is possibly TRBD1 (5 bases). The CDR3 sequence is 16 residues long. Germline values: CDR1 SGHAT, CDR2 FQNNGV. V lost 7 bases and J 1 base, leaving 17 bases between the germline ends. The CDR3 region has the DNA TGTGCCAGCATCCCCGGGGGGACCTATTCTGGAAACACCATATATTTT. As protein: CASIPGGTYSGNTIYF.

This chain links TRBV5-4 with TRBJ1-5; the D gene is possibly TRBD1 (5 bases). Germline-derived CDR1 and CDR2 are SGHNT and YYREEE (reference sequence). Trimming took off 2 bases at V and 2 bases at J, with 5 bases between the two ends. The CDR3 loop spans 13 amino acids. DNA for the CDR3: TGTGCCAGCAGCTTACAGGGCAATCAGCCCCAGCATTTT. This codes for CASSLQGNQPQHF. Drawing the rest from reference TRBV5-4 and TRBJ1-5, the complete variable domain is ETGVTQSPTHLIKTRGQQVTLRCSSQSGHNTVSWYQQALGQGPQFIFQYYREEENGRGNFPPRFSGLQFPNYSSELNVNALELDDSALYLCASSLQGNQPQHFGDGTRLSIL.

The CDR3 DNA reads as TGCGCCAGCAGCTTGGCCGAGACAGTCTATTACGAGCAGTACTTC. Translated, it gives CASSLAETVYYEQYF. The genes are TRBV5-1 and TRBJ2-7; perhaps TRBD1 as D (5 bases). Per the germline V gene, CDR1 is SGHRS and CDR2 is YFSETQ. V lost 0 bases, J lost 4 bases, and 14 bases lay in between. The CDR3 is 15 amino acids.

The chain is built from TRBV28 and TRBJ1-3, with D perhaps TRBD1 (5 bases). V was cut by 2 bases and J by 4 bases, with 12 bases left in between. The germline V gene encodes CDR1 MDHEN and CDR2 SYDVKM. This CDR3 comprises 15 residues. CDR3 sequence: CASSLGTLLGNTIYF. DNA for the CDR3: TGTGCCAGCAGTTTAGGGACCCTTTTGGGAAACACCATATATTTT.

The chain links TRBV29-1 to TRBJ1-2; 11 nucleotides line up with TRBD1. CDR1 and CDR2 from the germline V gene are SQVTM and ANQGSEA. The V gene end was trimmed by 3 bases and the J gene end by 7 bases; junction bases not matched to a gene: 7. This CDR3 has 14 amino acids. CDR3 coding DNA: TGCAGCGTTGAGGAGGGACAGGGGGGGAGTGGCTACACCTTC. The encoded protein is CSVEEGQGGSGYTF.

CDR3 in amino acids: CAWSVPSGELFF. CDR3 nucleotide sequence: TGTGCCTGGAGTGTCCCTAGCGGGGAGCTGTTTTTT. V is TRBV30 and J is TRBJ2-2; D unclear. The CDR3 length is 12 residues. Germline V CDR1 and CDR2: GTSNPN, SVGIG (reference sequence). Trimming stripped 0 bases from V and 7 bases from J, with 6 bases between. The complete variable domain, with remaining parts taken from reference TRBV30 and TRBJ2-2, reads SQTIHQWPATLVQPVGSPLSLECTVEGTSNPNLYWYRQAAGRGLQLLFYSVGIGQISSEVPQNLSASRPQDRQFILSSKKLLLSDSGFYLCAWSVPSGELFFGEGSRLTVL.

CDR3 DNA sequence: TGCAGCGTTGAAGGACAGGCTAAAGCTTTCTTT. It encodes CSVEGQAKAFF. V is TRBV29-1 and J is TRBJ1-1; tentatively, D is TRBD1 (6 bases). This CDR3 contains 11 residues. Deletions cut 1 base from V and 9 bases from J, with 9 bases between. CDR1 is SQVTM, CDR2 ANQGSEA, per germline.

Details on this clone: The junction departs from germline at one end; a sequencing error may be responsible. The chain has TRBV29-1 and TRBJ1-1; D remains ambiguous. The CDR3 has 12 residues. Germline V gives CDR1 SQVTM, CDR2 ANQGSEA. The CDR3 nucleotides are TGCAGCGTTCAGAAATTGAACACTGAGGCTTTCTTT. Its protein product is CSVQKLNTEAFF.

The chain couples TRBV5-4 to TRBJ2-7, with TRBD1 identical over 10 bases. The length of the CDR3 is 16 residues. In germline, CDR1 is SGHNT, CDR2 YYREEE (reference sequence). Trimming at V came to 3 bases and at J to 2 bases, leaving 8 bases not matched to a gene. CDR3: CASSSARDRGTYEQYF. DNA of the CDR3: TGTGCCAGCAGCTCTGCCCGGGACAGGGGCACCTACGAGCAGTACTTC.

The chain links TRBV5-1 to TRBJ1-1; 8 bases are shared with TRBD1. Losses at the gene ends were 4 bases for V and 8 bases for J; bases not matched to a gene: 7. Germline V CDR1 and CDR2: SGHRS, YFSETQ. The CDR3 runs to 13 residues. As DNA, the CDR3 is TGCGCCAGCAGCGTTGGACAGGGTTCCGAAGCTTTCTTT. It specifies CASSVGQGSEAFF.

V is TRBV5-1 and J is TRBJ1-1, with a possible D match to TRBD1 (6 bases). V lost 4 bases to trimming and J lost 8 bases, with 12 bases between them. Germline lookup yields CDR1 SGHRS and CDR2 YFSETQ. This CDR3 spans 12 amino acids. CDR3 region: CASSNRAGEAFF. In DNA, the CDR3 is TGCGCCAGCAGCAACAGGGCTGGCGAAGCTTTCTTT.